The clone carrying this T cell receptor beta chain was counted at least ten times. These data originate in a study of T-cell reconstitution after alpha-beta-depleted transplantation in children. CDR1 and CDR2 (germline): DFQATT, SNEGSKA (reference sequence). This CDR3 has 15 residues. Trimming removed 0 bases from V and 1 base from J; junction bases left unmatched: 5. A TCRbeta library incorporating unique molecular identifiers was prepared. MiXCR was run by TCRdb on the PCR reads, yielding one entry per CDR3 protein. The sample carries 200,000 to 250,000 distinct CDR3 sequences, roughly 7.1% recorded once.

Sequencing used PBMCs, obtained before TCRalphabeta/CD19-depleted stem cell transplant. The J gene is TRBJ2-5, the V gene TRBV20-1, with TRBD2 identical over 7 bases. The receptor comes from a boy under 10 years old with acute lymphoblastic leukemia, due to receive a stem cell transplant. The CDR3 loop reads CSARDARGIQETQYF. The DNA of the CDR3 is TGCAGTGCTAGAGATGCGCGGGGGATCCAAGAGACCCAGTACTTC.